The present TCR beta chain was sequenced within a study of control samples from healthy donors and cancer patients. Germline assignment: CDR1 SGHRS and CDR2 YFSETQ. The CDR3 totals 13 residues. Trimming took off 5 bases at V and 1 base at J, with 9 bases between the two ends. The protocol was immunoSEQ multiplex PCR, while the TCRdb copy is restricted to in-frame clones and leaves out a portion. The profile shows 160,000 or so clones, about 90% of them singletons. This chain connects TRBV5-1 to TRBJ1-1; TRBD1 is a possible D gene (6 bases). The clonotype comes from a woman under 40 in good health. Input material: blood. The CDR3 protein is CASRRQENTEAFF. In nucleotides, the CDR3 is TGCGCCAGCAGGAGACAGGAGAACACTGAAGCTTTCTTT.